These T cell receptor beta chains were read from a single sample in a study of a mutant IDH1 vaccine in newly diagnosed glioma. Generated by immunoSEQ multiplex PCR, the TCRdb table keeps only in-frame clones and is missing some. The sample holds tens of thousands of clones, just over 85% seen once. The sequences come from PBMCs, collected from a glioma patient treated with radiotherapy, temozolomide or both. These receptor sequences come from a man aged 40-49 years with glioma. Both conserved end residues are part of each CDR3. A D gene is named only where the DNA matches it firmly. Size tells how often a clone was seen (once, few, many) or the class of an expanded clone, and some rows leave it out.

-	TRBV6-6	-	TRBJ1-3	TGTGCCAGCAGAGCAGGGAATGGAAACACCATATATTTT	CASRAGNGNTIYF
TRBD2	TRBV18	-	TRBJ2-1	TGTGCCAGCTCACCACCCGTAGCGGGAGGGACTGAGCAGTTCTTC	CASSPPVAGGTEQFF
-	TRBV7-9	-	TRBJ1-1	TGTGCCAGCAGCTTAAGGTCTACCCCCCCTGAAGCTTTCTTT	CASSLRSTPPEAFF
TRBD1	TRBV15	-	TRBJ1-4	TGTGCCACCAGCAGAATACAGGGGATTAATGAAAAACTGTTTTTT	CATSRIQGINEKLFF
-	TRBV5-1	-	TRBJ1-1	TGCGCCAGCGCGGACAACACTGAAGCTTTCTTT	CASADNTEAFF
-	TRBV5-4	-	TRBJ2-5	TGTGCCAGCAGCTCAGGAGAAGGGGCCCTAGAGACCCAGTACTTC	CASSSGEGALETQYF
-	TRBV7-8	-	TRBJ2-5	TGTGCCAGCAGCCCTACGGGGTTCGGAGTCCGGTACTTC	CASSPTGFGVRYF
-	TRBV7-3	-	TRBJ1-1	TGTGCCAGCCGGGGGTTGAACACTGAAGCTTTCTTT	CASRGLNTEAFF
-	TRBV9	-	TRBJ2-5	TGTGCCAGCAGCGTAGGGAGCTCCCAAGAGACCCAGTACTTC	CASSVGSSQETQYF
TRBD1	TRBV4-1	-	TRBJ1-1	TGCGCCAGCAGCCAAGATTGGCAGGGGGCCATGAACACTGAAGCTTTCTTT	CASSQDWQGAMNTEAFF
-	TRBV19	-	TRBJ1-5	TGTGCCAGTAGTCAAGGTTACACTCAGCCCCAGCATTTT	CASSQGYTQPQHF
TRBD2	TRBV7-9	-	TRBJ2-7	TGTGCCAGCAGCTTTCAGAGCGGGGCTACCTACGAGCAGTACTTC	CASSFQSGATYEQYF
-	TRBV7-2	-	TRBJ2-4	TGTGCCAGCAGCCCAGCGCTAGCCAAAAACATTCAGTACTTC	CASSPALAKNIQYF
-	TRBV7-2	-	TRBJ1-2	TGTGCCAGCAGCCTAGAAAGACAGAGCAACTATGGCTACACCTTC	CASSLERQSNYGYTF
-	TRBV27	-	TRBJ1-5	TGTGCCAGCAGTTCCTACGGGGGTCTTAGCAATCAGCCCCAGCATTTT	CASSSYGGLSNQPQHF
TRBD2	TRBV28	few	TRBJ2-7	TGTGCCAGCAGTTTAATATTAAGCGGGAGGGGATACGAGCAGTACTTC	CASSLILSGRGYEQYF
TRBD1	TRBV11-3	-	TRBJ2-5	TGTGCCAGCAGCGAGGGACAGTTCAAGCAAGAGACCCAGTACTTC	CASSEGQFKQETQYF
TRBD2	TRBV6-1	-	TRBJ2-1	TGTGCCAGCAGTCGCGGGAGCGGGGCTGAGCAGTTCTTC	CASSRGSGAEQFF
-	TRBV29-1	-	TRBJ2-5	TGCAGCGTTGCGGGAGCCCTAGAGACCCAGTACTTC	CSVAGALETQYF
TRBD1	TRBV7-2	-	TRBJ2-7	TGTGCCAGCAGCTTAGTGCAGGGGGCGGATGAGCAGTACTTC	CASSLVQGADEQYF
TRBD2	TRBV7-9	-	TRBJ2-1	TGTGCCAGCAGCTTATGGAGCGGGAGGGCCTCTGAGCAGTTCTTC	CASSLWSGRASEQFF
-	TRBV19	-	TRBJ2-7	TGTGCCAGTAGTTTGACAGGTTCCTACGAGCAGTACTTC	CASSLTGSYEQYF
TRBD1	TRBV5-4	-	TRBJ2-5	TGTGCCAGCAGCCCGGACAGGGGCCAAGAGACCCAGTACTTC	CASSPDRGQETQYF
TRBD2	TRBV4-2	-	TRBJ2-7	TGTGCCAGCAGCCAAGATCGCCTAGCGGAGGGGCACGAGCAGTACTTC	CASSQDRLAEGHEQYF
-	TRBV19	few	TRBJ2-3	TGTGCCAGTAGTATACAGGGTTCAGATACGCAGTATTTT	CASSIQGSDTQYF
TRBD2	TRBV2	-	TRBJ2-7	TGTGCCAGCAGTGACATCGAATTAGCGGGAGGCCCCTCCTACGAGCAGTACTTC	CASSDIELAGGPSYEQYF